A selection of T cell receptor beta chains follows, all from one sample in a study of blood T cell repertoires in COVID-19. Using immunoSEQ multiplex PCR, the repertoire was profiled, and TCRdb retains in-frame clones only, with some absent. This sample has around 200,000 clones, with around 85% found just once. The sample was peripheral blood. All receptors derive from a man aged 65 to 85 with active or convalescent COVID-19. Both conserved end residues are part of each CDR3. D genes are given only for firm matches. Only some rows state a clone size, as once, few, many or a class for expanded clones.

>TRBD1|TRBV6-5|TRBJ2-7|NA
CASSRDRGGIYEQYF
TGTGCCAGCAGCCGCGACAGGGGGGGAATCTACGAGCAGTACTTC
>TRBD2|TRBV15|TRBJ2-2|NA
CAFGERRGGGTGELFF
TGTGCCTTTGGTGAGAGGCGGGGGGGCGGCACCGGGGAGCTGTTTTTT
>NA|TRBV5-1|TRBJ1-4|NA
CASSLLPGGQGIGKLFF
TGCGCCAGCAGCTTGCTACCTGGAGGGCAGGGCATTGGAAAACTGTTTTTT
>TRBD1|TRBV27|TRBJ1-3|NA
CASSLYRGLGNTIYF
TGTGCCAGCAGTTTGTACAGGGGTTTGGGAAACACCATATATTTT
>NA|TRBV3-1/TRBV3-2|TRBJ1-2|NA
CASMGAAIYGYTF
TGTGCCAGCATGGGGGCAGCCATCTATGGCTACACCTTC
>NA|TRBV3-1/TRBV3-2|TRBJ1-1|once
CASSLSSFSTEAFF
TGTGCCAGCAGCCTTTCGTCTTTTTCGACTGAAGCTTTCTTT
>NA|TRBV29-1|TRBJ2-7|NA
CSVVVLGGEQYF
TGCAGCGTTGTGGTGTTAGGGGGCGAGCAGTACTTC
>TRBD1|TRBV11-2|TRBJ1-6|NA
CASRWGQTNSPLHF
TGTGCCAGCAGGTGGGGACAGACAAATTCACCCCTCCACTTT
>TRBD2|TRBV5-4|TRBJ2-5|once
CASSFKTSGDSQTQYF
TGTGCCAGCAGCTTTAAGACTAGCGGGGACTCCCAGACCCAGTACTTC
>NA|TRBV10-3|TRBJ1-1|NA
CAIRQGGGNTEAFF
TGTGCCATCAGGCAGGGTGGTGGTAACACTGAAGCTTTCTTT
>TRBD1|TRBV6-6|TRBJ1-4|NA
CASRRTGGKNEKLFF
TGTGCCAGCAGAAGGACAGGGGGCAAAAATGAAAAACTGTTTTTT
>NA|TRBV19|TRBJ2-7|NA
CASSGGLPQAYEQYF
TGTGCCAGTAGTGGGGGACTCCCTCAGGCCTACGAGCAGTACTTC
>TRBD2|TRBV7-9|TRBJ2-2|few
CASSPVLADNTGELFF
TGTGCCAGCAGCCCAGTCCTAGCGGATAACACCGGGGAGCTGTTTTTT
>NA|TRBV15|TRBJ2-3|NA
CATSRALGVAQYF
TGTGCCACCAGCAGAGCGCTAGGAGTGGCGCAGTATTTT
>NA|TRBV10-3|TRBJ1-5|NA
CAISTDINQPQHF
TGTGCCATCAGTACGGACATTAATCAGCCCCAGCATTTT
>NA|TRBV30|TRBJ1-5|NA
CAWRGQHNQPQHF
TGTGCCTGGAGAGGACAGCATAATCAGCCCCAGCATTTT
>NA|TRBV12-5|TRBJ1-1|NA
CASGLVSSEAFF
TGTGCTAGTGGTTTGGTAAGCTCTGAAGCTTTCTTT
>TRBD1|TRBV19|TRBJ1-1|few
CASSIPPPQGVNTEAFF
TGTGCCAGTAGTATACCGCCCCCACAGGGGGTCAACACTGAAGCTTTCTTT
>TRBD2|TRBV2|TRBJ2-7|NA
CASTGLAGGSYF
TGTGCCAGCACCGGTCTGGCGGGAGGTTCCTACTTC
>NA|TRBV18|TRBJ1-1|NA
CASSPDRYNEAFF
TGTGCCAGCTCACCTGACAGGTACAATGAAGCTTTCTTT
>NA|TRBV19|TRBJ1-1|NA
CASSIGVSRTEAFF
TGTGCCAGTAGTATCGGGGTGAGTCGGACTGAAGCTTTCTTT
>NA|TRBV24-1|TRBJ1-1|NA
CATSDSRQAGSEAFF
TGTGCCACCAGTGATAGTCGCCAGGCGGGGAGTGAAGCTTTCTTT
>NA|TRBV7-9|TRBJ1-2|NA
CASSLAELGYTF
TGTGCCAGCAGCTTAGCTGAGCTCGGCTACACCTTC
>NA|TRBV15|TRBJ1-1|NA
CATSRGAILVVNTEAFF
TGTGCCACCAGCAGAGGTGCCATCCTAGTGGTGAACACTGAAGCTTTCTTT
>TRBD1|TRBV9|TRBJ1-2|NA
CASRGVNRGPKNYGYTF
TGTGCCAGCAGGGGAGTAAACAGGGGGCCCAAGAACTATGGCTACACCTTC
>NA|TRBV3-1/TRBV3-2|TRBJ1-2|NA
CASSQGAWDNRRGGYTF
TGTGCCAGCAGCCAAGGGGCTTGGGACAATAGGCGCGGAGGCTACACCTTC
>NA|TRBV18|TRBJ1-1|NA
CASSPPSVRDTEAFF
TGTGCCAGCTCACCACCGAGTGTCCGGGACACTGAAGCTTTCTTT
>NA|TRBV5-5|TRBJ1-6|few
CASTPGGAQDSPLHF
TGTGCCAGCACCCCAGGTGGGGCCCAAGATTCACCCCTCCACTTT
>TRBD2|TRBV14|TRBJ2-2|NA
CASSQFAGGYPGELFF
TGTGCCAGCAGCCAATTCGCGGGAGGGTACCCCGGGGAGCTGTTTTTT
>NA|TRBV7-2|TRBJ2-3|once
CASSAYTDTQYF
TGTGCCAGCAGCGCCTACACAGATACGCAGTATTTT
>NA|TRBV5-1|TRBJ2-7|NA
CASSRGGGAPYEQYF
TGCGCCAGCAGCAGGGGTGGGGGGGCCCCCTACGAGCAGTACTTC
>NA|TRBV3-1/TRBV3-2|TRBJ1-5|NA
CASSQAVSNQPQHF
TGTGCCAGCAGCCAAGCAGTTAGCAATCAGCCCCAGCATTTT
>NA|TRBV7-2|TRBJ2-7|NA
CASSLGLGTYEQYF
TGTGCCAGCAGCTTAGGGTTGGGCACCTACGAGCAGTACTTC
>TRBD1|TRBV24-1|TRBJ1-1|once
CATSDPTGDTEAFF
TGTGCCACCAGTGACCCGACAGGGGACACTGAAGCTTTCTTT
>NA|TRBV18|TRBJ1-4|once
CASRTGSEEKLFF
TGTGCCAGCCGAACAGGGTCGGAGGAAAAACTGTTTTTT
>TRBD1|TRBV30|TRBJ1-4|NA
CAWGDRGVPEKLFF
TGTGCCTGGGGTGACAGGGGAGTACCCGAAAAACTGTTTTTT
>NA|TRBV19|TRBJ1-1|NA
CASSSRTEAFF
TGTGCCAGTAGTAGTCGGACTGAAGCTTTCTTT
>NA|TRBV5-1|TRBJ1-4|NA
CASSAPQGEKLFF
TGCGCCAGCAGCGCACCCCAGGGTGAAAAACTGTTTTTT
>TRBD2|TRBV9|TRBJ2-1|NA
CASAAGGGYNEQFF
TGTGCCAGCGCGGCGGGAGGAGGCTACAATGAGCAGTTCTTC
>NA|TRBV10-1|TRBJ1-1|NA
CASSVGQKNTEAFF
TGCGCCAGCAGTGTCGGACAGAAGAACACTGAAGCTTTCTTT
>TRBD2|TRBV5-1|TRBJ2-7|NA
CASSLAATSGEQYF
TGCGCCAGCAGCTTGGCCGCGACTAGCGGCGAGCAGTACTTC
>TRBD2|TRBV27|TRBJ2-7|NA
CASSLMSSGSSYEQYF
TGTGCCAGCAGTTTAATGTCTAGCGGGAGTTCCTACGAGCAGTACTTC
>NA|TRBV2|TRBJ1-6|NA
CASSETRGDRDNSPLHF
TGTGCCAGCAGTGAAACACGGGGGGACCGAGATAATTCACCCCTCCACTTT
>TRBD1|TRBV5-1|TRBJ2-2|NA
CASSYQTGMYTGELFF
TGCGCCAGCAGCTACCAGACAGGGATGTACACCGGGGAGCTGTTTTTT
>TRBD1|TRBV5-4|TRBJ2-5|NA
CASSWGQRETQYF
TGTGCCAGCAGCTGGGGACAGCGAGAGACCCAGTACTTC
>TRBD1|TRBV10-2|TRBJ1-5|NA
CASSGRQGSNQPQHF
TGCGCCAGCAGTGGGAGACAGGGAAGCAATCAGCCCCAGCATTTT
>NA|TRBV15|TRBJ1-1|NA
CATRFEGGTEAFF
TGTGCCACCAGATTTGAGGGAGGTACTGAAGCTTTCTTT
>TRBD2|TRBV9|TRBJ2-5|NA
CASSSPPGGQETQYF
TGTGCCAGCAGCTCTCCCCCGGGGGGTCAAGAGACCCAGTACTTC
>NA|TRBV9|TRBJ1-6|once
CASTPRQYNSPLHF
TGTGCCAGCACCCCGAGACAATATAATTCACCCCTCCACTTT